This entry describes one TCR beta chain. Recruited during active infection, patients (from Seattle) were subsequently followed longitudinally. This CDR3 is 21 amino acids long. Per germline, CDR1 SGDLS and CDR2 YYNGEE. Trimming at V came to 4 bases and at J to 4 bases, leaving 16 bases not matched to a gene. The sample originates from a study of blood T cell repertoires in COVID-19. Study details: Nucleic acid was either cDNA or gDNA, and it came from T cells, B-cell-depleted T cells, or PBMCs.

Generated by immunoSEQ multiplex PCR, the TCRdb table keeps only in-frame clones and is missing some. This table holds about 99,000 clones, almost 90% found once. What was sequenced was peripheral blood. This clonotype was obtained from a man aged 50-60 years with COVID-19, enrolled during active disease. The chain employs TRBV9 and TRBJ2-2; 16 bases are shared with TRBD2. CDR3 region: CASSTHPRGLAGGRGTGELFF. CDR3 nucleotides: TGTGCCAGCAGCACACACCCTAGGGGACTAGCGGGGGGGCGTGGCACCGGGGAGCTGTTTTTT.